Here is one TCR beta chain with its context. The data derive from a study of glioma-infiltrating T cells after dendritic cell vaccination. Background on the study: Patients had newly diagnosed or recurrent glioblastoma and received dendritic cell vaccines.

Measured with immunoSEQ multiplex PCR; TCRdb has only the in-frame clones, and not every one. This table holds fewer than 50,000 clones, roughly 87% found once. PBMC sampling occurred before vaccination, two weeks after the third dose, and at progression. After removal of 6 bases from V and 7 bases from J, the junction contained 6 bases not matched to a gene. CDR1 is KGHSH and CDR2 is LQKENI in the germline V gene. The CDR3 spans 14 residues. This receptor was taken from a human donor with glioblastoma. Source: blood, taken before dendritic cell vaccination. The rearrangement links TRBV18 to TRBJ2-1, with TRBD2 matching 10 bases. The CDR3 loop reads CASSSGRAQNEQFF. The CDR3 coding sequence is TGTGCCAGCTCCAGCGGGAGGGCCCAAAATGAGCAGTTCTTC.